The rows below give T cell receptor beta chains drawn from one sample of a study of CD8 T cells in Susac syndrome. TCRdb passed the immunoSEQ multiplex PCR reads through MiXCR, listing each CDR3 protein once. The table shows about 100,000 distinct CDR3 sequences, with around 96% occurring only once. The specimen was CD8+ T cells from PBMCs. All receptors derive from a human donor with Susac syndrome. CDR3s include the opening cysteine and the closing phenylalanine or tryptophan. The order of the fields is CDR3 length, V gene, CDR3 protein.

14 | TRBV10-3 | CAASGGSGTDTQYF
16 | TRBV5-1 | CASSLDLAGATGELFF
16 | TRBV5-6 | CASSFGLAASRGAQYF
17 | TRBV20-1 | CSARDQRVSHSGNTIYF
14 | TRBV7-9 | CASSLDGKDTGYTF
12 | TRBV29-1 | CSVAGGDGELFF
16 | TRBV15 | CATSRVIGTGARELFF
14 | TRBV9 | CASSVGPGYNEQFF
16 | TRBV29-1 | CSATTQGSLEHEKLFF
11 | TRBV29-1 | CSVANRQEAFF
17 | TRBV3-1 | CASSQDYGGLRTNEQFF
15 | TRBV20-1 | CSARDPTTQLNEQYF
14 | TRBV28 | CASSSGGAKNIQYF
14 | TRBV4-1 | CASSQGVHSETQYF
14 | TRBV9 | CASSVDLITYEQYF
15 | TRBV20-1 | CSARLAGGRGETQYF
13 | TRBV6-5 | CASSPPLSNEQFF
16 | TRBV3-1 | CASSQTSGSWSYEQYF
15 | TRBV25-1 | CASSASDRGRSEQFF
10 | TRBV29-1 | CSVGGQPQHF
16 | TRBV12-3/TRBV12-4 | CASSPLGRAGADTQYF
17 | TRBV4-1 | CASSQVPPGQGVNEQFF
14 | TRBV29-1 | CSVGQGRGAYEQYF
14 | TRBV28 | CASRPGQRLYEPYF
15 | TRBV3-1 | CASSPLKTLQETQYF
14 | TRBV20-1 | CSAPGQPITGELFF
15 | TRBV9 | CASRGGVARDYEQYF
15 | TRBV12-3/TRBV12-4 | CASSISTGGQETQYF
12 | TRBV13 | CASSPRSTEAFF
14 | TRBV2 | CASRGDSGTQGQFF
18 | TRBV3-1 | CASSQDRAGTGATDTQYF
16 | TRBV18 | CASSLGTRDLGDTQYF
14 | TRBV6-4 | CASSDSYGLNEQFF
15 | TRBV9 | CASRRSPGVNYGYTF
15 | TRBV25-1 | CASSERGTGNSEQYF
14 | TRBV9 | CASSVGDSNQPQHF
15 | TRBV12-3/TRBV12-4 | CASSLLDRANTEAFF
12 | TRBV24-1 | CATSDQGYEQFF
14 | TRBV20-1 | CSAERQDLSEKLFF
13 | TRBV9 | CASSASGYNEQFF
14 | TRBV29-1 | CSVNQGARTDTQYF
14 | TRBV18 | CASSRVGYNQPQHF
15 | TRBV6-5 | CASSYSRTSGYEQYF
13 | TRBV9 | CASSPSSHYGYTF
16 | TRBV14 | CASRRSGQGAADTQYF
17 | TRBV21-1 | CASSNSSIGQGSGGYTF
12 | TRBV20-1 | CSASREGTEAFF
16 | TRBV6-1 | CASSEAAGGTQETQYF
15 | TRBV7-9 | CASSFRRGGWDTQYF
13 | TRBV6-5 | CASSYMAGAEQYF
16 | TRBV18 | CASSPPRLAGGETQYF
16 | TRBV11-2 | CASSLSAGGIGGELFF
17 | TRBV4-1 | CASSQSLSGSFGNEQFF
15 | TRBV7-9 | CASSAHRGQLDEQFF
13 | TRBV3-1 | CASSQENADTQYF
12 | TRBV4-2 | CASSGVGTEAFF
12 | TRBV20-1 | CSTSGRASEQFF